This T cell receptor (beta chain) was documented in a study of shared clonotypes between healthy human individuals. Turning to the study itself: Per donor, three plates held CD4 naive cells, three held CD4 memory, two held CD8 naive and one held CD8 memory.

In the sorted-subset replicate PCRs, 200 ng DNA, 25,000 to 35,000 T cell genomes, was used. Data came from immunoSEQ multiplex PCR; TCRdb stores just in-frame clones and leaves some out. This table holds 2 million to 2.5 million clones, about 94% found once. The clonotype comes from a man aged 18 to 35 in good health. Sequenced input: naive CD4+ T cells sorted from blood. Subset given: CD45RA+ positively selected.

The CDR3 here is CAISESGAARETQYF. DNA of the CDR3: TGTGCCATCAGTGAGTCTGGAGCCGCGCGGGAGACCCAGTACTTC. This sequence joins TRBV10-3 and TRBJ2-5; D ambiguous. CDR3 length: 15 residues. Germline values: CDR1 ENHRY, CDR2 SYGVKD. V was clipped by 0 bases and J by 5 bases, with 13 bases between them.